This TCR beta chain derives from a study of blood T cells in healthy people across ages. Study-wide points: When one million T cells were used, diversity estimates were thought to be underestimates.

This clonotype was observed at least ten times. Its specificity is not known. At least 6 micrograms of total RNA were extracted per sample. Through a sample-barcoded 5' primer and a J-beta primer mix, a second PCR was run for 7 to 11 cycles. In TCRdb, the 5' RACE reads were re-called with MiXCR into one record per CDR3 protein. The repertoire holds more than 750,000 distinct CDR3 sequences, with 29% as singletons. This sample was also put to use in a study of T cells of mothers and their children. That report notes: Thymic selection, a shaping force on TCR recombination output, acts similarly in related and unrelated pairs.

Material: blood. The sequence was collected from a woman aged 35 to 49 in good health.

CDR3 in DNA: TGTGCCAGCAGCGTAGTGGGCGAGGGAGAGACCCAGTACTTC. This translates into CASSVVGEGETQYF. The chain uses TRBV9 and TRBJ2-5, with D possibly TRBD2 on 5 matching bases. Germline CDR1 reads SGDLS; CDR2 reads YYNGEE. Trimming cost V 0 bases and J 4 bases, with 10 bases left between them. The CDR3 totals 14 residues. Together with reference TRBV9 and TRBJ2-5, the CDR3 gives the full variable domain: DSGVTQTPKHLITATGQRVTLRCSPRSGDLSVYWYQQSLDQGLQFLIQYYNGEERAKGNILERFSAQQFPDLHSELNLSSLELGDSALYFCASSVVGEGETQYFGPGTRLLVL.